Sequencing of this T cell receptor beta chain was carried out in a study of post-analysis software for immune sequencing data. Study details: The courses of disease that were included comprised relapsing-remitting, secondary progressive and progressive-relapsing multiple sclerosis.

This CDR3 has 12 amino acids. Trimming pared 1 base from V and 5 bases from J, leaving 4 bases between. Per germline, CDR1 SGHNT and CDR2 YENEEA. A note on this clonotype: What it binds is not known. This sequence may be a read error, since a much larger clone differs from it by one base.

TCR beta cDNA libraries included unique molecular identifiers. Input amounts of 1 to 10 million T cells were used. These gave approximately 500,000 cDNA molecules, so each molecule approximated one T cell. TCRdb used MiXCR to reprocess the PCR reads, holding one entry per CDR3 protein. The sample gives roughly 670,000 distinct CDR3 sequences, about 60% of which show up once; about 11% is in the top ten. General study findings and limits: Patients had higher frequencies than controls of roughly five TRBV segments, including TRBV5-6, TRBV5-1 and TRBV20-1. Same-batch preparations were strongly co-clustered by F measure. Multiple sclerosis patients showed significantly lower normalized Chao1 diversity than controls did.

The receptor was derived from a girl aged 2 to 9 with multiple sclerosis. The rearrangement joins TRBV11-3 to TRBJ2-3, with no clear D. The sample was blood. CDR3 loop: CASSLAEDTQYF. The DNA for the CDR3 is TGTGCCAGCAGCTTAGCCGAAGATACGCAGTATTTT. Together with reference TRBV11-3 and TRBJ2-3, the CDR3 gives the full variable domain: EAGVVQSPRYKIIEKKQPVAFWCNPISGHNTLYWYLQNLGQGPELLIRYENEEAVDDSQLPKDRFSAERLKGVDSTLKIQPAELGDSAVYLCASSLAEDTQYFGPGTRLTVL.